The rows below give T cell receptor beta chains drawn from one sample of a study of blood T cell repertoires in COVID-19. Repertoires were generated with immunoSEQ multiplex PCR, while TCRdb's copy carries only in-frame clones and drops some. Of about 160,000 clones detected, around three quarters appear once; the ten largest clones hold around 8.1%. The sequencing sample was made of peripheral blood. The receptors come from a man in his fifties or sixties with acute or convalescent COVID-19. CDR3s include the opening cysteine and the closing phenylalanine or tryptophan. D genes are given only for firm matches. Part of the rows lack a size; the others show once, few, many or a class for expanded clones.

j_call d_call clone_size v_call cdr3_aa cdr3_nt
TRBJ2-7 TRBD1 few TRBV7-9 CASSLGQGVNEQYF TGTGCCAGCAGCTTAGGACAGGGGGTCAACGAGCAGTACTTC
TRBJ2-7 NA NA TRBV11-2 CASSPVTVRTYEQYF TGTGCCAGCAGCCCTGTGACAGTTCGTACGTATGAGCAGTACTTC
TRBJ2-1 TRBD2 NA TRBV10-1 CASSDGGTYNEQFF TGCGCCAGCAGTGACGGGGGGACCTACAATGAGCAGTTCTTC
TRBJ1-5 NA NA TRBV10-3 CAISGTGTSGNQPQHF TGTGCCATCAGTGGCACGGGGACAAGCGGCAATCAGCCCCAGCATTTT
TRBJ2-7 NA NA TRBV6-2/TRBV6-3 CASSYRDSSYEQYF TGTGCCAGCAGTTATCGCGACAGCTCCTACGAGCAGTACTTC
TRBJ2-7 TRBD1 many TRBV27 CASSVNRDSAYEQYF TGTGCCAGCAGTGTCAATCGGGACAGCGCCTACGAGCAGTACTTC
TRBJ1-5 TRBD1 NA TRBV19 CASKDRRYQPQHF TGTGCCAGTAAGGACAGGCGATATCAGCCCCAGCATTTT
TRBJ1-1 TRBD1 NA TRBV18 CASSPFHGTGDTEAFF TGTGCCAGCTCACCATTCCACGGGACAGGGGACACTGAAGCTTTCTTT
TRBJ1-1 NA NA TRBV23-1 CASSQFGQTNTEAFF TGCGCCAGCAGTCAATTTGGACAGACGAACACTGAAGCTTTCTTT
TRBJ1-2 TRBD1 NA TRBV30 CAWSPTGNYGYTF TGTGCCTGGAGTCCGACAGGGAACTATGGCTACACCTTC
TRBJ2-2 TRBD1 NA TRBV9 CASSVAGTGGTDGELFF TGTGCCAGCAGCGTAGCCGGGACAGGGGGCACGGACGGGGAGCTGTTTTTT
TRBJ1-3 NA NA TRBV7-8 CASSSRDNTGNTIYF TGTGCCAGCAGCTCCCGGGACAATACTGGAAACACCATATATTTT
TRBJ1-1 NA NA TRBV6-1 CASRESLSGGNTEAFF TGTGCCAGCAGGGAAAGTCTAAGCGGGGGAAACACTGAAGCTTTCTTT
TRBJ2-5 NA NA TRBV5-6 CASSLADTGETQYF TGTGCCAGCAGCTTGGCGGACACAGGGGAGACCCAGTACTTC
TRBJ2-1 NA once TRBV7-2 CASSTGGAGSEQFF TGTGCCAGCAGCACCGGAGGGGCCGGGAGTGAGCAGTTCTTC
TRBJ2-5 TRBD1 NA TRBV4-3 CASSHADRYQETQYF TGCGCCAGCAGCCACGCGGACAGGTACCAAGAGACCCAGTACTTC
TRBJ1-2 NA NA TRBV5-5 CASSHQGFNYGYTF TGTGCCAGCAGCCATCAGGGCTTCAACTATGGCTACACCTTC
TRBJ2-5 NA NA TRBV3-1/TRBV3-2 CASSLSTGPQYF TGTGCCAGCAGCTTATCCACAGGGCCCCAGTACTTC
TRBJ2-7 TRBD1 NA TRBV5-1 CASSHGQASSYEQYF TGCGCCAGCAGCCACGGACAGGCGAGCTCCTACGAGCAGTACTTC
TRBJ1-1 NA NA TRBV3-1/TRBV3-2 CASSPGGLTEAFF TGTGCCAGCAGTCCAGGAGGGCTCACTGAAGCTTTCTTT
TRBJ2-5 TRBD2 many TRBV30 CAWNQALAEETQYF TGTGCCTGGAATCAAGCACTAGCGGAAGAGACCCAGTACTTC
TRBJ1-5 TRBD1 NA TRBV7-2 CASSQGAGNQPQHF TGTGCCAGCAGCCAGGGGGCCGGCAATCAGCCCCAGCATTTT
TRBJ2-1 TRBD2 NA TRBV5-5 CASSQRPGLAGVGSYNEQFF TGTGCCAGCAGCCAGCGACCGGGACTAGCGGGGGTAGGGTCCTACAATGAGCAGTTCTTC
TRBJ2-4 NA NA TRBV19 CASSSISTGTKNIQYF TGTGCCAGTAGCTCAATCTCGACTGGCACCAAAAACATTCAGTACTTC
TRBJ2-5 TRBD2 NA TRBV7-3 CASRLTAGLGAQYF TGTGCCAGCAGACTCACAGCGGGACTAGGGGCCCAGTACTTC
TRBJ1-2 TRBD1 NA TRBV7-8 CASSLSPGGGEAGYTF TGTGCCAGCAGCTTATCCCCAGGGGGCGGGGAGGCTGGCTACACCTTC
TRBJ2-7 TRBD1 NA TRBV27 CASSFAAGGLYEQYF TGTGCCAGCAGTTTTGCTGCAGGGGGCCTTTACGAGCAGTACTTC
TRBJ1-2 TRBD1 NA TRBV2 CASSERTGVTYGYTF TGTGCCAGCAGTGAAAGGACAGGGGTCACCTATGGCTACACCTTC
TRBJ1-4 TRBD1 NA TRBV5-1 CASSLTGGDEKLFF TGCGCCAGCAGCTTGACAGGGGGCGATGAAAAACTGTTTTTT
TRBJ2-7 TRBD1 once TRBV9 CASSLGQNYEQYF TGTGCCAGCAGCTTGGGACAGAACTACGAGCAGTACTTC
TRBJ1-3 NA NA TRBV2 CASKDGNSGNTIYF TGTGCCAGCAAAGACGGGAACTCTGGAAACACCATATATTTT
TRBJ2-1 TRBD2 once TRBV5-8 CASSLEAGGFDNEQFF TGTGCCAGCAGCTTGGAGGCGGGGGGGTTCGACAATGAGCAGTTCTTC
TRBJ1-2 NA few TRBV18 CASSPTSWGYTF TGTGCCAGCTCGCCTACTTCATGGGGCTACACCTTC
TRBJ2-1 TRBD1 NA TRBV19 CASSIFGGGQVNEQFF TGTGCCAGTAGTATCTTTGGTGGGGGACAGGTCAATGAGCAGTTCTTC
TRBJ2-3 TRBD2 NA TRBV3-1/TRBV3-2 CASSQEVRTSGGTDTQYF TGTGCCAGCAGCCAAGAAGTCCGGACTAGCGGGGGCACAGATACGCAGTATTTT
TRBJ2-1 TRBD1 NA TRBV15 CATSRPGQGVNEQFF TGTGCCACCAGCAGGCCCGGACAGGGGGTCAATGAGCAGTTCTTC
TRBJ1-2 NA NA TRBV5-1 CASSLDGNRGYTF TGCGCCAGCAGCTTAGACGGGAATCGGGGCTACACCTTC
TRBJ1-2 NA NA TRBV6-1 CASSEGPGSNYGYTF TGTGCCAGCAGTGAAGGTCCAGGGTCTAACTATGGCTACACCTTC
TRBJ2-5 TRBD2 few TRBV19 CASSWAARGEETQYF TGTGCCAGTAGTTGGGCCGCGCGGGGGGAAGAGACCCAGTACTTC
TRBJ1-2 NA NA TRBV6-5 CASSYLTGGTTYGYTF TGTGCCAGCAGTTACTTGACAGGTGGCACCACCTATGGCTACACCTTC
TRBJ1-1 NA once TRBV10-3 CAISAGTRTEAFF TGTGCCATCAGTGCTGGGACAAGAACTGAAGCTTTCTTT
TRBJ2-1 TRBD1 NA TRBV5-1 CASKTTGGGGDEQFF TGCGCCAGCAAGACGACAGGGGGCGGCGGGGATGAGCAGTTCTTC
TRBJ1-1 NA NA TRBV5-1 CASSLNDKYTEAFF TGCGCCAGCAGCTTGAATGACAAATACACTGAAGCTTTCTTT
TRBJ2-7 TRBD1 NA TRBV5-1 CASSTGGGTYEQYF TGCGCCAGCAGCACAGGGGGTGGGACCTACGAGCAGTACTTC
TRBJ1-2 TRBD1 once TRBV29-1 CSASDPGQGVYGYTF TGCAGCGCCTCCGACCCGGGACAGGGAGTCTATGGCTACACCTTC
TRBJ2-3 TRBD2 few TRBV5-4 CASSPTSGGPGTQYF TGTGCCAGCAGCCCGACTAGCGGGGGTCCCGGTACGCAGTATTTT
TRBJ2-5 TRBD2 NA TRBV5-6 CASRNDGLAEETQYF TGTGCCAGCAGAAACGATGGACTAGCGGAAGAGACCCAGTACTTC
TRBJ2-3 TRBD1 NA TRBV7-3 CASSQTGGFTDTQYF TGTGCCAGCAGCCAAACAGGGGGCTTCACAGATACGCAGTATTTT
TRBJ2-6 NA NA TRBV24-1 CATRQGSGANVLTF TGTGCCACCAGGCAGGGTTCTGGGGCCAACGTCCTGACTTTC
TRBJ2-2 NA NA TRBV19 CASSHGRGTGELFF TGTGCCAGTAGCCATGGACGGGGCACCGGGGAGCTGTTTTTT
TRBJ2-1 NA once TRBV4-1 CASSQVAGPNNEQFF TGCGCCAGCAGCCAAGTGGCAGGGCCAAACAATGAGCAGTTCTTC
TRBJ2-1 NA NA TRBV28 CASSSTVDEQFF TGTGCCAGCAGTTCTACGGTAGATGAGCAGTTCTTC
TRBJ1-2 NA NA TRBV6-5 CASSWQDRGYGYTF TGTGCCAGCAGTTGGCAAGATCGGGGCTATGGCTACACCTTC
TRBJ2-5 TRBD2 NA TRBV7-8 CASSLAGSGGAEETQYF TGTGCCAGCAGCTTAGCAGGAAGCGGGGGGGCCGAAGAGACCCAGTACTTC
TRBJ2-1 TRBD1 few TRBV27 CASRRGGQGFNEQFF TGTGCCAGCAGACGGGGGGGACAGGGGTTCAATGAGCAGTTCTTC
TRBJ2-5 NA NA TRBV19 CASNNRGGTLPESQETQYF TGTGCCAGTAACAACCGAGGGGGAACACTACCAGAGTCTCAAGAGACCCAGTACTTC
TRBJ2-6 NA NA TRBV27 CASSLYGSGANVLTF TGTGCCAGCAGTTTATACGGTAGTGGGGCCAACGTCCTGACTTTC
TRBJ2-3 NA NA TRBV13 CASSFSETQGGTDTQYF TGTGCCAGCAGCTTTAGCGAAACACAAGGAGGCACAGATACGCAGTATTTT
TRBJ2-7 TRBD2 NA TRBV7-3 CASSSGESSYEQYF TGTGCCAGCAGCAGCGGGGAAAGCTCCTACGAGCAGTACTTC
TRBJ2-3 TRBD1 NA TRBV18 CASSLQSGTGSTDTQYF TGTGCCAGCTCACTACAAAGCGGGACAGGGAGCACAGATACGCAGTATTTT